The 32 T cell receptor beta chains in this list originate from one sample, sequenced in a study of shared clonotypes between healthy human individuals. This table comes from immunoSEQ multiplex PCR, and its TCRdb copy is limited to in-frame clones, with some not included. Here the sample spans roughly 590,000 clones, just under 97% being singletons. In the naive CD8 group, cells lacked CD45RO and were positively selected for CCR7, so terminally differentiated effector memory CD45RA+ cells were left out. Sequencing was carried out using naive CD8+ T cells sorted from blood. The receptors originated from a woman between 25 and 40 years old in good health.

V and J are TRBV4-1 and TRBJ2-7; maybe TRBD2 (6 bases). The CDR3 has 16 amino acids. Germline values: CDR1 MGHRA, CDR2 YSYEKL. Trimming shortened V by 0 bases and J by 5 bases, and 17 bases separated the two germline ends. The CDR3 DNA follows: TGCGCCAGCAGCCAAGAATTCGGGAGCTCTAGGGACGAGCAGTACTTC. Its translation is CASSQEFGSSRDEQYF.

This clone was observed once. Other DNA sequences within the sample encode an identical CDR3. This chain connects TRBV28 to TRBJ2-7, with unresolved D. This CDR3 has 13 residues. Trimming removed 1 base from V and 3 bases from J, with 7 bases in between. Germline assignment: CDR1 MDHEN and CDR2 SYDVKM. The CDR3 nucleotides are TGTGCCAGCAGTTTATTACGCAGCTACGAGCAGTACTTC. Translation gives CASSLLRSYEQYF.

Written as DNA, the CDR3 is TGTGCCAGCAGTGGATACAGGGTCTACGAGCAGTACTTC. The encoded protein is CASSGYRVYEQYF. J is TRBJ2-7 and V is TRBV6-6; tentatively, D is TRBD1 (6 bases). CDR3 length equals 13 residues. CDR1 and CDR2 from the germline V gene are MNHNY and SVGAGI (reference sequence). V was trimmed by 5 bases and J by 3 bases, leaving 11 bases between them.

Concerning this clone: An end of the junction differs from the germline gene, which may be a read error. This chain uses TRBV15 with TRBJ2-7; D not resolved. The CDR3 sequence is 12 residues long. The germline CDR1 and CDR2 sequences are LNHNV and YYDKDF (reference sequence). The CDR3 spells CATSREGETRKF. For the CDR3, the DNA is TGTGCCACCAGCAGAGAAGGAGAGACACGGAAATTC.

The gene calls are TRBV7-2 and TRBJ2-1; 10 bases fit TRBD2. This CDR3 has 14 amino acids. Germline loops: CDR1 SGHTA, CDR2 FQGNSA. V lost 3 bases and J lost 5; bases outside the gene matches: 1. The CDR3 coding sequence is TGTGCCAGCAGCTTCCTAGCGGGAGACAATGAGCAGTTCTTC. Its translation is CASSFLAGDNEQFF.

V and J are TRBV5-1 and TRBJ2-7; D ambiguous. Germline V lookup: CDR1 SGHRS, CDR2 YFSETQ. The germline V and J ends were trimmed by 4 bases and 2 bases, with 7 bases remaining between them. The length of the CDR3 is 12 residues. This CDR3 reads CASSLEAYEQYF. CDR3 nucleotides: TGCGCCAGCAGCCTCGAAGCCTACGAGCAGTACTTC.

This clone appeared once. This rearrangement joins TRBV5-6 to TRBJ2-5; D is perhaps TRBD1 (6 bases). Per germline, CDR1 SGHDT and CDR2 YYEEEE. Trimming left V 1 base short and J 5 bases short, with 15 bases between. CDR3 length: 15 amino acids. The CDR3 bases are TGTGCCAGCAGCTTGTCCCCAAGGACAGCGGAGACCCAGTACTTC. Translated: CASSLSPRTAETQYF.

Worth noting for this clone: Additional DNA sequences in this sample encode the identical CDR3. The rearrangement joins TRBV28 to TRBJ2-2, with 7 bases aligning to TRBD2. CDR1 and CDR2 (germline): MDHEN, SYDVKM. V was clipped by 8 bases and J by 5 bases; unmatched bases: 8. This CDR3 has 14 residues. CDR3 coding DNA: TGTGCCAGCTGGGGGGGAGGTGAAACCGGGGAGCTGTTTTTT. Translating gives CASWGGGETGELFF.

The V and J genes are TRBV7-9 and TRBJ1-5, with 8 bases that match TRBD1. CDR1 is SEHNR, CDR2 FQNEAQ, per germline (reference sequence). The V and J ends lost 5 bases and 5 bases, in that order; junction bases with no gene match: 14. The CDR3 has 17 residues. The CDR3 spells CASSPTFSGQGHQPQHF. CDR3 nucleotide sequence: TGTGCCAGCAGCCCCACTTTTAGCGGACAGGGCCATCAGCCCCAGCATTTT.

This chain connects TRBV5-4 to TRBJ2-4; tentative D call: TRBD2 (6 bases). Germline V lookup: CDR1 SGHNT, CDR2 YYREEE (reference sequence). The CDR3 spans 13 residues. V lost 1 base, J lost 10 bases, and 12 bases lay in between. The CDR3 loop reads CASSLNEEGIQYF. The CDR3 coding sequence is TGTGCCAGCAGCTTGAATGAGGAGGGAATTCAGTACTTC.

This CDR3 is CATSSGTGASGQPQHF. CDR3 in DNA: TGTGCCACCAGCTCCGGGACAGGGGCTTCGGGGCAGCCCCAGCATTTT. V gene TRBV15 combines with J gene TRBJ1-5, with TRBD1 matching over 10 bases. CDR1 and CDR2 (germline): LNHNV, YYDKDF (reference sequence). The CDR3 is made up of 16 amino acids. Trimming cost V 5 bases and J 7 bases; bases outside gene matches: 11.

The gene calls are TRBV7-8 and TRBJ1-3; a possible D gene is TRBD1 (6 bases). Deletions cut 1 base from V and 2 bases from J, with 12 bases between. The CDR3 spans 16 residues. The germline CDR1 and CDR2 sequences are SGHVS and FQNEAQ. CDR3 sequence: CASSLEGGRAGNTIYF. CDR3 bases: TGTGCCAGCAGCTTAGAGGGGGGGCGAGCTGGAAACACCATATATTTT.

V gene TRBV11-1 combines with J gene TRBJ2-1; D may be TRBD1 (6 bases). Trimming shortened V by 3 bases and J by 0 bases, and 9 bases separated the two germline ends. The V gene's germline CDR1 is SGHAT and CDR2 FQDESV (reference sequence). CDR3 length: 15 amino acids. CDR3 sequence reads: CASSLGASSYNEQFF. The CDR3 nucleotides are TGTGCCAGCAGCTTGGGGGCCAGCTCCTACAATGAGCAGTTCTTC.

V gene TRBV9 combines with J gene TRBJ1-1, with 12 bases identical to TRBD1. Germline V gives CDR1 SGDLS, CDR2 YYNGEE. CDR3 length: 13 residues. Unmatched junction bases numbered 6, after V lost 7 bases and J lost 8 bases. In DNA, the CDR3 is TGTGCCAGCTCGACTGGGACAGGGGGCGAAGCTTTCTTT. This encodes CASSTGTGGEAFF.

The V gene is TRBV7-9, the J gene TRBJ1-3; 11 bases agree with TRBD1. V lost 4 bases to trimming and J lost 5 bases; unmatched junction nucleotides: 4. This CDR3 contains 15 residues. The V gene's germline CDR1 is SEHNR and CDR2 FQNEAQ (reference sequence). CDR3 amino acids: CASSSGQGARNTIYF. The CDR3 coding sequence is TGTGCCAGCAGCTCAGGACAGGGGGCTAGAAACACCATATATTTT.

The chain uses TRBV19 and TRBJ2-2; D uncertain. Germline V lookup: CDR1 LNHDA, CDR2 SQIVND (reference sequence). This CDR3 is built from 14 residues. The germline V and J ends were trimmed by 4 bases and 7 bases, with 13 bases remaining between them. The CDR3 coding sequence is TGTGCCAGTAGTACATCACAGTACCTCGGGGAGCTGTTTTTT. This gives the protein CASSTSQYLGELFF.

The chain recombines TRBV29-1 with TRBJ1-1; 8 nucleotides align to TRBD1. Looked up from germline, CDR1 is SQVTM and CDR2 is ANQGSEA. With 1 base clipped from V and 5 bases from J, the junction kept 12 bases outside the gene matches. The CDR3 runs 16 residues. CDR3 residues: CSVEVGTGGVETEAFF. The CDR3 DNA reads as TGCAGCGTTGAAGTGGGGACAGGAGGTGTAGAGACTGAAGCTTTCTTT.

CDR3 coding DNA: TGTGCCAGTAGTATTCGGGATAGTACCGTTGATAATGAGCAGTTCTTC. As protein: CASSIRDSTVDNEQFF. The chain links TRBV19 to TRBJ2-1; D is perhaps TRBD2 (5 bases). Trimming stripped 3 bases from V and 7 bases from J, with 19 bases between. Germline CDR1 reads LNHDA; CDR2 reads SQIVND (reference sequence). The CDR3 consists of 16 residues.

The chain carries TRBV6-1 and TRBJ1-4; the match to TRBD1 covers 7 bases. Germline-derived CDR1 and CDR2 are MNHNS and SASEGT. There are 19 residues in the CDR3. J was trimmed by 1 base and V by 4 bases; bases with no gene match: 15. CDR3 in DNA: TGTGCCAGCAGTGTGGTAGGGACAGCAGCTAAGGGAACTAATGAAAAACTGTTTTTT. The encoded protein is CASSVVGTAAKGTNEKLFF.

The CDR3 protein is CASSDTTSTSGRGELFF. The DNA for the CDR3 is TGCGCCAGCAGTGACACAACCTCGACTAGCGGGAGAGGGGAGCTGTTTTTT. The chain employs TRBV10-2 and TRBJ2-2, with TRBD2 identical over 12 bases. Germline CDR1 WSHSY, CDR2 SAAADI. The ends lost 3 bases at V and 8 bases at J; junction bases unmatched: 10. CDR3 length: 17 residues.

The chain recombines TRBV4-1 with TRBJ2-1; unclear D gene. Germline-derived CDR1 and CDR2 are MGHRA and YSYEKL. V lost 0 bases and J lost 13, with 13 bases in between. The CDR3 totals 13 residues. CDR3 region: CASSQDLELDQFF. The CDR3 bases are TGCGCCAGCAGCCAAGATCTGGAGCTAGACCAGTTCTTC.

J is TRBJ2-7 and V is TRBV2; the match to TRBD2 covers 12 bases. Germline V CDR1 and CDR2: SNHLY, FYNNEI. The CDR3 sequence is 16 residues long. V shed 6 bases, J shed 9 bases, and the junction held 15 bases outside the gene matches. CDR3 loop: CASSPERLAGGLGQYF. DNA of the CDR3: TGTGCCAGCAGCCCCGAACGCCTAGCGGGAGGGCTCGGGCAGTACTTC.

This chain links TRBV27 with TRBJ1-1, with a possible D match to TRBD1 (5 bases). The germline V and J ends were trimmed by 8 bases and 3 bases, with 16 bases remaining between them. The germline gives CDR1 MNHEY, CDR2 SMNVEV (reference sequence). The CDR3 has 14 amino acids. CDR3 bases: TGTGCCAGCGGGGGACTTTTGGGGGACACTGAAGCTTTCTTT. Encoded protein: CASGGLLGDTEAFF.

The chain recombines TRBV30 with TRBJ2-5; 8 bases are a match to TRBD2. The DNA end is a closer match to TRBJ2-7, so the J assignment may be wrong. The germline CDR1 and CDR2 sequences are GTSNPN and SVGIG (reference sequence). There are 16 residues in the CDR3. The CDR3 coding sequence is TGTGCCTGGATCGAACTTAGCGGGGTGAACTCCTACGAGCAGTACTTC. Protein sequence: CAWIELSGVNSYEQYF.

The rearrangement joins TRBV4-1 to TRBJ2-1; 13 bases match TRBD2. The CDR3 sequence is 15 residues long. V gave up 5 bases and J gave up 7 bases; unmatched junction bases: 5. From germline, CDR1 is MGHRA and CDR2 YSYEKL. The CDR3 nucleotides read TGCGCCAGCAGCTATAGACTAGCGGGAGGTAATGAGCAGTTCTTC. The encoded protein is CASSYRLAGGNEQFF.

The chain employs TRBV27 and TRBJ2-3, with 8 bases matching TRBD2. This CDR3 contains 16 residues. CDR1 is MNHEY and CDR2 is SMNVEV in the germline V gene (reference sequence). The V and J ends lost 5 bases and 2 bases, in that order; junction bases with no gene match: 9. The DNA of the CDR3 is TGTGCCAGCAGTGTCGAAGCGGGGGTTTTCACAGATACGCAGTATTTT. Its protein product is CASSVEAGVFTDTQYF.

This clone was detected only once. The gene calls are TRBV27 and TRBJ1-1; 9 bases map to TRBD1. V was pared by 7 bases and J by 5 bases, with 2 bases of the junction left unmatched. This CDR3 is 12 amino acids long. Germline loops: CDR1 MNHEY, CDR2 SMNVEV (reference sequence). The CDR3 reads CASTGTGTEAFF. The DNA for the CDR3 is TGTGCCAGCACCGGGACAGGGACTGAAGCTTTCTTT.

Turning to this clone: Relative to the germline gene, one junction end is altered; a read error may explain this. The chain carries TRBV5-3 and TRBJ2-7; 7 nucleotides line up with TRBD2. TRBV5-3 is assigned to the ORF class and has an uncertain function. CDR3 length equals 15 residues. In DNA form, the CDR3 reads TGTGCCAGCAGCTTGGAGCCTAGCGGCCCCTACGAGCAGTACTTC. Translated: CASSLEPSGPYEQYF.

The V and J genes are TRBV4-1 and TRBJ1-6; D gene uncertain. Trimming left V 3 bases short and J 0 bases short, with 6 bases between. Germline V lookup: CDR1 MGHRA, CDR2 YSYEKL. The CDR3 is 15 amino acids. The DNA for the CDR3 is TGCGCCAGCAGCCAGGTCGGCTCCTATAATTCACCCCTCCACTTT. It yields the protein CASSQVGSYNSPLHF.

This clone has a single count. This rearrangement joins TRBV11-3 to TRBJ2-3, with 10 positions matching TRBD2. This CDR3 is 17 amino acids long. From germline, CDR1 is SGHNT and CDR2 YENEEA. V lost 5 bases, J lost 5 bases, and 13 bases stayed unmatched. The DNA of the CDR3 is TGTGCCAGCAGCCACGGTTTTCTAGCGGGAGCCGAAGATACGCAGTATTTT. Its translation is CASSHGFLAGAEDTQYF.

This chain links TRBV11-2 with TRBJ1-5; a weak D match, TRBD1 (5 bases). CDR1 is SGHAT, CDR2 FQNNGV, per germline. This CDR3 comprises 15 residues. Trimming removed 0 bases from V and 7 bases from J, with 13 bases in between. The CDR3 is CASSLESWGEQPQHF. The CDR3 DNA follows: TGTGCCAGCAGCTTAGAGTCTTGGGGGGAGCAGCCCCAGCATTTT.

The V and J genes are TRBV7-8 and TRBJ1-5; a possible D gene is TRBD1 (6 bases). V lost 5 bases and J 4 bases, leaving 9 bases between the germline ends. This CDR3 region has 13 residues. Germline V CDR1 and CDR2: SGHVS, FQNEAQ. CDR3 bases: TGTGCCAGCAGCCAAACAGGGAATCAGCCCCAGCATTTT. It encodes CASSQTGNQPQHF.